This is a list of T cell receptor beta chains from one sample in a study of T cells in Graves' hyperthyroidism and ophthalmopathy. Each CDR3 protein gets one entry after TCRdb re-called the multiplex PCR reads with MiXCR. The sample has around 60,000 distinct CDR3 sequences, roughly 52% seen once; the top ten hold over 10%. Sequences were obtained from blood. These receptors all stem from a woman aged 25-40 years with Graves' ophthalmopathy. Both conserved end residues are part of each CDR3. A D gene is named only where the DNA matches it firmly. Clone size appears in some rows only: once, few, many, or a class for an expanded clone.

d_call: TRBD1
clone_size: -
cdr3_length: 16
j_call: TRBJ1-2
v_call: TRBV6-4
cdr3_aa: CASSHHRGRVHCGYTF
cdr3_nt: TGTGCCAGCAGTCACCACAGGGGGCGCGTGCACTGTGGCTACACCTTC

d_call: TRBD1
clone_size: medium-sized
cdr3_length: 15
j_call: TRBJ1-6
v_call: TRBV19
cdr3_aa: CASSQSGQGVSPLHF
cdr3_nt: TGTGCCAGTAGTCAATCGGGACAGGGTGTATCACCCCTCCACTTT

d_call: -
clone_size: many
cdr3_length: 14
j_call: TRBJ2-7
v_call: TRBV27
cdr3_aa: CASSYSVASYEQYF
cdr3_nt: TGTGCCAGCAGTTATTCGGTGGCTTCCTACGAGCAGTACTTC

d_call: -
clone_size: medium-sized
cdr3_length: 14
j_call: TRBJ1-3
v_call: TRBV7-9
cdr3_aa: CASSLEGLGNTIYF
cdr3_nt: TGTGCCAGCAGCTTAGAGGGGCTTGGAAACACCATATATTTT

d_call: -
clone_size: -
cdr3_length: 15
j_call: TRBJ1-6
v_call: TRBV4-1
cdr3_aa: CASSQDYGSGSPLHF
cdr3_nt: TGCGCCAGCAGCCAAGATTACGGTAGCGGGTCACCCCTCCACTTT

d_call: -
clone_size: -
cdr3_length: 10
j_call: TRBJ2-5
v_call: TRBV7-9
cdr3_aa: CASSPQTQYF
cdr3_nt: TGTGCCAGCAGCCCACAGACGCAGTACTTC

d_call: -
clone_size: many
cdr3_length: 16
j_call: TRBJ1-1
v_call: TRBV6-5
cdr3_aa: CASSYSPGILNTEAFF
cdr3_nt: TGTGCCAGCAGTTACTCGCCAGGCATTTTGAACACTGAAGCTTTCTTT

d_call: -
clone_size: -
cdr3_length: 15
j_call: TRBJ2-7
v_call: TRBV2
cdr3_aa: CASMTPAGPGDEQYF
cdr3_nt: TGTGCCAGCATGACCCCCGCAGGCCCGGGGGACGAGCAGTACTTC

d_call: TRBD1
clone_size: -
cdr3_length: 13
j_call: TRBJ1-1
v_call: TRBV12-3/TRBV12-4
cdr3_aa: CASSRQGISLAIF
cdr3_nt: TGTGCCAGCAGTAGACAGGGGATTAGCTTAGCTATCTTT

d_call: TRBD2
clone_size: -
cdr3_length: 16
j_call: TRBJ2-1
v_call: TRBV5-1
cdr3_aa: CASSLAGASGYNEQFF
cdr3_nt: TGCGCCAGCAGCTTGGCCGGGGCTAGCGGATACAATGAGCAGTTCTTC

d_call: -
clone_size: many
cdr3_length: 14
j_call: TRBJ2-5
v_call: TRBV2
cdr3_aa: CASSEVSPGGTQYF
cdr3_nt: TGTGCCAGCAGTGAAGTTTCTCCTGGGGGGACCCAGTACTTC

d_call: -
clone_size: many
cdr3_length: 17
j_call: TRBJ1-4
v_call: TRBV6-4
cdr3_aa: CASSDPRYQGNNEKLFF
cdr3_nt: TGTGCCAGCAGTGACCCCCGGTACCAGGGCAATAATGAAAAACTGTTTTTT

d_call: -
clone_size: many
cdr3_length: 13
j_call: TRBJ1-2
v_call: TRBV12-3/TRBV12-4
cdr3_aa: CANRTTGNYGYTF
cdr3_nt: TGTGCCAACAGAACGACAGGAAACTATGGCTACACCTTC

d_call: -
clone_size: -
cdr3_length: 19
j_call: TRBJ1-4
v_call: TRBV9
cdr3_aa: CASSVGSAAYILEREKLFF
cdr3_nt: -

d_call: -
clone_size: many
cdr3_length: 14
j_call: TRBJ2-3
v_call: TRBV2
cdr3_aa: CASRGRPSTDTQYF
cdr3_nt: TGTGCCAGCAGGGGGCGTCCCAGCACAGATACGCAGTATTTT

d_call: -
clone_size: -
cdr3_length: 11
j_call: TRBJ2-1
v_call: TRBV10-3
cdr3_aa: CAIKLRHEQFF
cdr3_nt: TGTGCCATCAAACTTAGGCATGAGCAGTTCTTC

d_call: -
clone_size: few
cdr3_length: 15
j_call: TRBJ1-2
v_call: TRBV18
cdr3_aa: CASSPDSQGLYGYTF
cdr3_nt: TGTGCCAGCTCACCGGACTCACAGGGTCTCTATGGCTACACCTTC

d_call: -
clone_size: -
cdr3_length: 17
j_call: TRBJ2-1
v_call: TRBV19
cdr3_aa: CASSMREARIDYNEQFF
cdr3_nt: TGTGCCAGTAGTATGAGGGAGGCGCGAATCGACTACAATGAGCAGTTCTTC

d_call: -
clone_size: -
cdr3_length: 13
j_call: TRBJ1-1
v_call: TRBV29-1
cdr3_aa: CSVRQGRDTEAFF
cdr3_nt: TGCAGCGTTCGCCAGGGCCGGGACACTGAAGCTTTCTTT

d_call: TRBD1
clone_size: many
cdr3_length: 18
j_call: TRBJ2-7
v_call: TRBV12-5
cdr3_aa: CASGLALWGQGKIYEQYF
cdr3_nt: TGTGCTAGTGGTTTGGCCCTGTGGGGACAGGGGAAAATCTACGAGCAGTACTTC

d_call: TRBD1
clone_size: -
cdr3_length: 13
j_call: TRBJ2-7
v_call: TRBV29-1
cdr3_aa: CSAKTGQPWEQYF
cdr3_nt: TGCAGCGCCAAAACGGGACAGCCGTGGGAGCAGTACTTC

d_call: TRBD2
clone_size: -
cdr3_length: 17
j_call: TRBJ2-7
v_call: TRBV7-9
cdr3_aa: CASSLAGTSGGFYEQYF
cdr3_nt: TGTGCCAGCAGCTTAGCCGGGACTAGCGGGGGATTCTACGAGCAGTACTTC

d_call: TRBD1
clone_size: -
cdr3_length: 15
j_call: TRBJ2-6
v_call: TRBV30
cdr3_aa: CASKGQGAGANVLTF
cdr3_nt: TGTGCCTCGAAGGGGCAGGGGGCTGGGGCCAACGTCCTGACTTTC

d_call: TRBD2
clone_size: once
cdr3_length: 16
j_call: TRBJ2-1
v_call: TRBV20-1
cdr3_aa: CSASPPPSGRGSEQFF
cdr3_nt: TGCAGTGCTAGCCCACCTCCTAGCGGGAGGGGTAGTGAGCAGTTCTTC

d_call: -
clone_size: many
cdr3_length: 16
j_call: TRBJ2-1
v_call: TRBV6-5
cdr3_aa: CASSYSRSLSYNEQFF
cdr3_nt: TGTGCCAGCAGTTACTCAAGGTCCCTCTCCTACAATGAGCAGTTCTTC

d_call: TRBD2
clone_size: -
cdr3_length: 14
j_call: TRBJ2-3
v_call: TRBV7-3
cdr3_aa: CASSPSGGSDEQYF
cdr3_nt: TGTGCCAGCAGCCCCTCGGGCGGGAGCGATGAGCAGTATTTT

d_call: -
clone_size: -
cdr3_length: 18
j_call: TRBJ1-3
v_call: TRBV10-1
cdr3_aa: CASSDGTLYEWRGNTIYF
cdr3_nt: TGCGCCAGCAGTGACGGGACCCTCTACGAGTGGAGGGGAAACACCATATATTTT

d_call: TRBD2
clone_size: many
cdr3_length: 15
j_call: TRBJ2-7
v_call: TRBV11-2
cdr3_aa: CASRSARGSPYEQYF
cdr3_nt: TGTGCCAGCAGGAGCGCCCGCGGGAGTCCCTACGAGCAGTACTTC

d_call: -
clone_size: -
cdr3_length: 17
j_call: TRBJ1-4
v_call: TRBV7-9
cdr3_aa: CASSLGLSGTPDEKLFF
cdr3_nt: TGTGCCAGCAGCTTAGGGCTCTCCGGGACCCCGGACGAAAAACTGTTTTTT

d_call: TRBD2
clone_size: many
cdr3_length: 15
j_call: TRBJ2-7
v_call: TRBV20-1
cdr3_aa: CSARDLAGAGDEQYF
cdr3_nt: TGCAGTGCTAGAGATCTAGCGGGAGCGGGGGACGAGCAGTACTTC

d_call: TRBD1
clone_size: -
cdr3_length: 14
j_call: TRBJ2-2
v_call: TRBV5-3
cdr3_aa: CAWNLGQGSGELFF
cdr3_nt: TGTGCCTGGAACCTTGGACAGGGTAGCGGGGAGCTGTTTTTT

d_call: TRBD2
clone_size: -
cdr3_length: 16
j_call: TRBJ2-3
v_call: TRBV20-1
cdr3_aa: CSARDPGRGVVDAQYF
cdr3_nt: TGCAGTGCTAGAGACCCTGGACGGGGGGTGGTAGATGCGCAGTATTTT

d_call: TRBD2
clone_size: once
cdr3_length: 15
j_call: TRBJ2-1
v_call: TRBV20-1
cdr3_aa: CSAREASGMGSEQFF
cdr3_nt: TGCAGTGCTAGAGAGGCTAGCGGGATGGGGAGTGAGCAGTTCTTC

d_call: -
clone_size: -
cdr3_length: 14
j_call: TRBJ2-7
v_call: TRBV14
cdr3_aa: CAAAREPGWVEQYF
cdr3_nt: TGTGCCGCAGCGAGAGAACCCGGGTGGGTCGAGCAGTACTTC

d_call: -
clone_size: -
cdr3_length: 14
j_call: TRBJ1-1
v_call: TRBV2
cdr3_aa: CASSGLVMNTEAFF
cdr3_nt: TGTGCCAGCAGTGGGCTAGTAATGAACACTGAAGCTTTCTTT

d_call: -
clone_size: many
cdr3_length: 13
j_call: TRBJ2-1
v_call: TRBV7-7
cdr3_aa: CASSSDYYNEQFF
cdr3_nt: TGTGCTAGCAGCTCGGACTACTACAATGAGCAGTTCTTC

d_call: -
clone_size: -
cdr3_length: 14
j_call: TRBJ2-3
v_call: TRBV16
cdr3_aa: CASSQSGTSGTQYF
cdr3_nt: TGTGCCAGCAGCCAATCAGGGACGTCAGGTACGCAGTATTTT

d_call: -
clone_size: many
cdr3_length: 13
j_call: TRBJ1-2
v_call: TRBV19
cdr3_aa: CASSIRGLSGYTF
cdr3_nt: TGTGCCAGTAGTATTCGTGGGCTCTCAGGCTACACCTTC

d_call: TRBD2
clone_size: few
cdr3_length: 18
j_call: TRBJ2-3
v_call: TRBV30
cdr3_aa: CAWRPPAGGPRRTDTQYF
cdr3_nt: TGTGCCTGGAGGCCCCCAGCGGGAGGGCCAAGAAGGACAGATACGCAGTATTTT

d_call: -
clone_size: -
cdr3_length: 13
j_call: TRBJ2-5
v_call: TRBV25-1
cdr3_aa: CASSIQGAETQYF
cdr3_nt: TGTGCCAGCAGTATACAGGGCGCGGAGACCCAGTACTTC

d_call: -
clone_size: -
cdr3_length: 14
j_call: TRBJ2-7
v_call: TRBV7-3
cdr3_aa: CDSSQGAGGGEQYF
cdr3_nt: TGTGACAGCAGTCAAGGAGCAGGGGGGGGCGAGCAGTACTTC

d_call: -
clone_size: -
cdr3_length: 14
j_call: TRBJ1-2
v_call: TRBV10-1
cdr3_aa: CASSGGGAAAGYTF
cdr3_nt: TGCGCCAGCAGTGGTGGGGGAGCGGCGGCTGGCTACACCTTC

d_call: TRBD2
clone_size: -
cdr3_length: 17
j_call: TRBJ2-5
v_call: TRBV7-8
cdr3_aa: CASSLPLAGVLGETQYF
cdr3_nt: TGTGCCAGCAGCTTGCCGCTAGCGGGAGTTTTAGGAGAGACCCAGTACTTC

d_call: -
clone_size: -
cdr3_length: 13
j_call: TRBJ2-1
v_call: TRBV7-3
cdr3_aa: CAGSLGPGDEQFF
cdr3_nt: TGTGCAGGCAGCTTAGGGCCCGGCGACGAGCAGTTCTTC

d_call: -
clone_size: many
cdr3_length: 14
j_call: TRBJ2-7
v_call: TRBV14
cdr3_aa: CASSLTGAFYEQYF
cdr3_nt: TGTGCCAGCAGCCTTACCGGGGCTTTCTACGAGCAGTACTTC

d_call: -
clone_size: -
cdr3_length: 17
j_call: TRBJ1-1
v_call: TRBV20-1
cdr3_aa: CSARDGQVDFRDTEAFF
cdr3_nt: TGCAGTGCTAGAGATGGGCAGGTTGATTTTAGGGACACGGAAGCTTTCTTT

d_call: -
clone_size: -
cdr3_length: 13
j_call: TRBJ1-2
v_call: TRBV29-1
cdr3_aa: CSGYRDLTEGYTF
cdr3_nt: TGCAGCGGATACAGGGACCTTACGGAGGGCTACACCTTC

d_call: TRBD2
clone_size: -
cdr3_length: 15
j_call: TRBJ2-5
v_call: TRBV9
cdr3_aa: CASSVPGLAGKTQYF
cdr3_nt: TGTGCCAGCAGCGTACCGGGACTAGCGGGAAAGACCCAGTACTTC

d_call: -
clone_size: -
cdr3_length: 16
j_call: TRBJ1-6
v_call: TRBV7-9
cdr3_aa: CASSSGLDSYNSPLHF
cdr3_nt: TGTGCCAGCAGCTCGGGACTGGACTCCTATAATTCACCCCTCCACTTT

d_call: -
clone_size: -
cdr3_length: 12
j_call: TRBJ2-5
v_call: TRBV12-3/TRBV12-4
cdr3_aa: CASMAAPETRYF
cdr3_nt: TGTGCCAGCATGGCCGCGCCGGAGACCCGGTACTTC

d_call: TRBD1
clone_size: -
cdr3_length: 14
j_call: TRBJ2-1
v_call: TRBV30
cdr3_aa: CAWSRTGLSDEQFF
cdr3_nt: TGTGCCTGGAGCCGGACAGGGCTATCCGATGAGCAGTTCTTC

d_call: -
clone_size: -
cdr3_length: 15
j_call: TRBJ1-4
v_call: TRBV9
cdr3_aa: CASSVGSLSGEKLSF
cdr3_nt: TGCGCCAGCAGCGTAGGATCCCTGAGTGGCGAAAAACTGTCTTTT

d_call: -
clone_size: many
cdr3_length: 14
j_call: TRBJ1-6
v_call: TRBV20-1
cdr3_aa: CSARGYVRNSPLHF
cdr3_nt: TGCAGTGCTAGAGGTTATGTCAGGAATTCACCCCTCCACTTT